This T cell receptor beta chain originates from a study of cytomegalovirus exposure and HLA in healthy donors (dated by TCRdb to the late 2010s). For the wider study: According to a later analysis, one platform produced both the roughly 110 validation repertoires and the 666 repertoires of the first cohort. The study aimed to test whether cataloging public T cell receptors could reveal signatures of past pathogen exposure. In addition to the first cohort of 500 to 850 subjects, a separate validation cohort of approximately 130 different subjects was used. To predict cytomegalovirus infection status, the study brought together high-throughput TCR immunosequencing, statistical association of individual TCRs with disease status, and machine learning.

Including cysteine and phenylalanine, the CDR3 has 14 amino acids. The retained sequence is limited to the CDR3, 42 bases, with the frame set at the first base. The germline V end is reduced by 5 bases and the J end by 9 bases; junction bases left unmatched: 5. The germline V gene sets CDR1 to SGHTA and CDR2 to FQGNSA. Points the paper makes about the study in general: According to the authors, the approach could potentially be generalized to other disease states and immunological phenotypes. In a later analysis, TCRs clustered in the first cohort were found to also tend to co-occur in the 100 to 150 validation repertoires, with roughly 93% of cluster scores above 0. A later analysis lacked HLA typing for the validation cohort, so it scored co-occurrence in that cohort across all 110 or so repertoires. The study gave a list of some 150 TCR beta chains associated with cytomegalovirus. While some public TCRs were present in many individuals, most TCR sequences turned up only very rarely across donors. The classifier was reported to diagnose cytomegalovirus status with high specificity and sensitivity in both the original cohort and the validation cohort. In vitro tests confirmed that three of the cytomegalovirus-associated TCR beta chains recognize cytomegalovirus antigens.

Donors formed part of the validation cohort, which comprised 120 or so subjects and was distinct from the first cohort of under 850 subjects. Libraries were made using the immunoSEQ multiplex PCR assay. The authors' analysis ran thus. To diagnose cytomegalovirus status from the catalog of TCR beta chain sequences, a statistical classification framework was built. TCRdb carries this immuneACCESS record with in-frame sequences only. Its versions omit some clonotypes, under half of them owing to an unresolved V gene in the studies checked, with the rest unexplained. V and J calls and clone size are as listed in that table; D and trimming were resolved from the DNA. This sample is represented by about 73,000 clones; approximately 95% of them were singletons. 3.3% of the sample is held by the ten biggest clonotypes. Of note for this clone: Its target antigen remains unknown. No quality values exist for individual bases; no much larger clone is one base distant.

Sequenced: PBMCs. Recombination linked TRBV7-2 to TRBJ2-6; the central 9 bases match TRBD1. The clonotype was recovered from a man aged 18 to 29 in good health and CMV-seronegative. At the DNA level, the sequence is TGTGCCAGCAGCCGGGGACAGGGAGGCAACGTCCTGACTTTC. It translates as CASSRGQGGNVLTF. When the CDR3 is completed using the reference TRBV7-2 and TRBJ2-6 genes on either side, the full variable domain is GAGVSQSPSNKVTEKGKDVELRCDPISGHTALYWYRQSLGQGLEFLIYFQGNSAPDKSGLPSDRFSAERTGGSVSTLTIQRTQQEDSAVYLCASSRGQGGNVLTFGAGSRLTVL.